This is a list of T cell receptor beta chains from one sample in a study of long-term antiretroviral therapy in people with HIV. Here immunoSEQ multiplex PCR was the method, and the copy in TCRdb shows in-frame clones only, minus some. The sample holds tens of thousands of clones, 80% seen once. The input for sequencing was unsorted PBMCs, taken 0.3 years after starting antiretroviral therapy. These receptors all come from a man in his forties with HIV. The CDR3 runs from the conserved cysteine through the conserved F or W. Fields, in order: CDR3 DNA, CDR3 protein, clone size, J gene, V gene, D gene. D genes are given only for firm matches. The listing skips clone size in some rows; elsewhere it reads once, few, many or a size class.

cdr3_nt: TGTGCCAGCAGTGAAGTCGGGGGATACAATGAGCAGTTCTTC
cdr3_aa: CASSEVGGYNEQFF
clone_size: few
j_call: TRBJ2-1
v_call: TRBV2
d_call: .

cdr3_nt: TGTGCCAGCTCACCTGGCTTGGCGGACGGGGAGCTGTTTTTT
cdr3_aa: CASSPGLADGELFF
clone_size: .
j_call: TRBJ2-2
v_call: TRBV18
d_call: .

cdr3_nt: TGCGCCAGCAGCCAAGGGGGGGCCCTAGACTATGGCTACACCTTC
cdr3_aa: CASSQGGALDYGYTF
clone_size: .
j_call: TRBJ1-2
v_call: TRBV4-3
d_call: .

cdr3_nt: TGTGCCAGCAGTTTAACGGGGACAGGGAACTATGGCTACACCTTC
cdr3_aa: CASSLTGTGNYGYTF
clone_size: .
j_call: TRBJ1-2
v_call: TRBV28
d_call: TRBD1

cdr3_nt: TGTGCCAGCAGGCGTCGGGGGCTAGCGGGGGACACAGATACGCAGTATTTT
cdr3_aa: CASRRRGLAGDTDTQYF
clone_size: .
j_call: TRBJ2-3
v_call: TRBV2
d_call: TRBD2

cdr3_nt: TGTGCTAGTGGTTTGGGCAGACCGGGACAGGGAGGATACGAGCAGTACTTC
cdr3_aa: CASGLGRPGQGGYEQYF
clone_size: .
j_call: TRBJ2-7
v_call: TRBV12-5
d_call: TRBD1

cdr3_nt: TGTGCCAGCAGCTTAGGAGCCCCCCGCTACGAGCAGTACTTC
cdr3_aa: CASSLGAPRYEQYF
clone_size: .
j_call: TRBJ2-7
v_call: TRBV7-2
d_call: .

cdr3_nt: TGTGCCATCAGTGAGTTGGGGGGAGGCCAAGAGACCCAGTACTTC
cdr3_aa: CAISELGGGQETQYF
clone_size: .
j_call: TRBJ2-5
v_call: TRBV10-3
d_call: .

cdr3_nt: TGTGCCAGCAGTTTATTGGGGACTAATCAGCCCCAGCATTTT
cdr3_aa: CASSLLGTNQPQHF
clone_size: .
j_call: TRBJ1-5
v_call: TRBV27
d_call: .

cdr3_nt: TGTGCCAGCAGGGAGACAGGACCGAATCAGCCCCAGCATTTT
cdr3_aa: CASRETGPNQPQHF
clone_size: .
j_call: TRBJ1-5
v_call: TRBV28
d_call: .

cdr3_nt: TGTGCCAGCAGTGGGAACTTGGCCTCCTACGAGCAGTACTTC
cdr3_aa: CASSGNLASYEQYF
clone_size: .
j_call: TRBJ2-7
v_call: TRBV28
d_call: .

cdr3_nt: TGTGCCAGCAGCTCCATGGCAGGGGATGAAAAACTGTTTTTT
cdr3_aa: CASSSMAGDEKLFF
clone_size: .
j_call: TRBJ1-4
v_call: TRBV7-6
d_call: .

cdr3_nt: TGTGCCAGCAGCTTGGGGCCAGACTACGAGCAGTACTTC
cdr3_aa: CASSLGPDYEQYF
clone_size: .
j_call: TRBJ2-7
v_call: TRBV5-4
d_call: .

cdr3_nt: TGTGCCAGCACCGGACTAGCGGGGAACACCGGGGAGCTGTTTTTT
cdr3_aa: CASTGLAGNTGELFF
clone_size: .
j_call: TRBJ2-2
v_call: TRBV6-6
d_call: TRBD2

cdr3_nt: TGTGCCACCAGCAGAGTGGCAGACAGCTACGAGCAGTACTTC
cdr3_aa: CATSRVADSYEQYF
clone_size: .
j_call: TRBJ2-7
v_call: TRBV15
d_call: .

cdr3_nt: TGCGCCAGCAGTGACTCGGACGGCTACGAGCAGTACTTC
cdr3_aa: CASSDSDGYEQYF
clone_size: once
j_call: TRBJ2-7
v_call: TRBV10-1
d_call: .

cdr3_nt: TGCGCCAGCAGCCAAGATCGGGGCCTGAACACCGGGGAGCTGTTTTTT
cdr3_aa: CASSQDRGLNTGELFF
clone_size: .
j_call: TRBJ2-2
v_call: TRBV4-3
d_call: .

cdr3_nt: TGTGCCAGCAGCTTCAAGACCCCAGGGGGTGAAAAACTGTTTTTT
cdr3_aa: CASSFKTPGGEKLFF
clone_size: .
j_call: TRBJ1-4
v_call: TRBV5-4
d_call: TRBD1